One and the same sample provided the 11 T cell receptor beta chains below, sequenced in a study of graft-versus-host responses after intestinal transplantation. Responders labeled with CFSE (around 200,000) were plated with around 200,000 irradiated, violet-dye-labeled stimulators. This table comes from immunoSEQ multiplex PCR, and its TCRdb copy is limited to in-frame clones, with some not included. The sample includes around 8,000 clones, less than 35% of them seen just once. The sequences come from alloreactive CD8+ T cells from a mixed lymphocyte reaction culture, collected before intestinal transplant. Subset here: CFSE-low proliferating T cells sorted from roughly 6-day pre-transplant mixed lymphocyte reaction (GvH or HvG direction). All receptors come from a human patient who received an intestinal transplant.

The CDR3 DNA follows: TGTGCCAGCAGCGGAGACCCACGGACTAGCGGGGGAGGTGAGCAGTTCTTC. Its translation: CASSGDPRTSGGGEQFF. The chain joins TRBV9 to TRBJ2-1; 13 bases align to TRBD2. This CDR3 comprises 17 residues. Germline values: CDR1 SGDLS, CDR2 YYNGEE. The V segment lost 3 bases and the J segment 9 bases; nucleotides outside the gene matches: 12.

This clone was seen a few times. This chain connects TRBV4-1 to TRBJ2-1; TRBD2 aligns across 8 bases. Unmatched junction bases numbered 5, after V lost 2 bases and J lost 5 bases. This CDR3 has 15 amino acids. The V gene's germline CDR1 is MGHRA and CDR2 YSYEKL. The CDR3: CASSQYGTRNNEQFF. CDR3 DNA: TGCGCCAGCAGCCAATACGGGACTAGAAACAATGAGCAGTTCTTC.

V is TRBV5-4 and J is TRBJ1-6; TRBD1 matches at 8 bases. The CDR3 contains 15 residues. V trimming: 0 bases; J trimming: 9 bases; junction bases outside the gene matches: 5. The germline V gene has CDR1 SGHNT and CDR2 YYREEE (reference sequence). Written as DNA, the CDR3 is TGTGCCAGCAGCTTGGCCTCAGGGGGCATTTCACCCCTCCACTTT. Amino acids: CASSLASGGISPLHF.

The chain recombines TRBV10-3 with TRBJ2-3; a weak D match, TRBD1 (6 bases). There are 15 residues in the CDR3. V lost 0 bases and J 6 bases, leaving 13 bases between the germline ends. Germline V gene lookup returns CDR1 ENHRY and CDR2 SYGVKD. CDR3 nucleotide sequence: TGTGCCATCAGTGAGTCATTGACAGGCCGGGATACGCAGTATTTT. Encoded protein: CAISESLTGRDTQYF.

The chain couples TRBV27 to TRBJ1-6; tentative D call: TRBD1 (6 bases). Per the germline V gene, CDR1 is MNHEY and CDR2 is SMNVEV (reference sequence). The V end was cut by 5 bases, the J end by 3 bases, with 14 bases between. The CDR3 has 16 residues. The CDR3 bases are TGTGCCAGCAGTCCCGGACAGCCGCGCTATAATTCACCCCTCCACTTT. Protein product: CASSPGQPRYNSPLHF.

The rearrangement links TRBV15 to TRBJ1-5, with D maybe TRBD1 (6 bases). The ends were cut back, 0 bases at V and 3 bases at J, with 15 bases in the middle. The CDR3 spans 17 residues. The germline gives CDR1 LNHNV, CDR2 YYDKDF (reference sequence). CDR3 sequence (DNA): TGTGCCACCAGCAGAGATCACGGCAGGGGACCCAATCAGCCCCAGCATTTT. Translation: CATSRDHGRGPNQPQHF.

The chain combines TRBV2 with TRBJ1-4, with D possibly matching TRBD1 (6 bases). This CDR3 comprises 16 residues. V was cut by 1 base and J by 5 bases, with 14 bases left in between. CDR1 and CDR2 (germline): SNHLY, FYNNEI. This CDR3 reads CASSEGGEGENEKLFF. The CDR3 region has the DNA TGTGCCAGCAGTGAAGGAGGTGAGGGGGAAAATGAAAAACTGTTTTTT.

This clone showed up just a few times. The rearrangement links TRBV27 to TRBJ2-7, with D maybe TRBD2 (5 bases). V was shortened by 5 bases and J by 4 bases, with 12 bases between the two germline ends. This CDR3 region has 13 residues. The V gene's germline CDR1 is MNHEY and CDR2 SMNVEV (reference sequence). The CDR3 loop is CASSLRTFYEQYF. The DNA of the CDR3 is TGTGCCAGCAGTCTTAGGACTTTTTACGAGCAGTACTTC.

The chain uses TRBV30 and TRBJ2-1; unclear D gene. There are 13 residues in the CDR3. Germline CDR1 GTSNPN, CDR2 SVGIG (reference sequence). V was shortened by 0 bases and J by 4 bases, with 7 bases between the two germline ends. The CDR3 coding sequence is TGTGCCTGGAGTGTATGGCGGTACAATGAGCAGTTCTTC. It codes for CAWSVWRYNEQFF.

This rearrangement joins TRBV7-9 to TRBJ2-1; 8 bases fit TRBD2. Unmatched junction bases numbered 7, after V lost 3 bases and J lost 12 bases. This CDR3 contains 13 residues. Germline V gene sequence: CDR1 SEHNR, CDR2 FQNEAQ (reference sequence). The CDR3 DNA is TGTGCCAGCAGCTTCACGGGACTAGTACTGCAGTTCTTC. Translating gives CASSFTGLVLQFF.

The rearrangement uses TRBV19 and TRBJ2-1; TRBD2 aligns across 8 bases. The CDR3 extends over 13 amino acids. V dropped 8 bases and J dropped 6; count of bases not matched to a gene: 6. Germline V CDR1 and CDR2: LNHDA, SQIVND (reference sequence). The CDR3 nucleotides are TGTGCCAGTCGGGAGGGTAGCGTCAATGAGCAGTTCTTC. Translated, it gives CASREGSVNEQFF.